Below, one T cell receptor beta chain is given with its context. The source of the sample is a study of cytomegalovirus exposure and HLA in healthy donors. The study ran its PCR with 60 Vbeta and 13 Jbeta primers. The assay was immunoSEQ multiplex PCR, and TCRdb's table has in-frame clones only and misses some. The data contain tens of thousands of clones, more than 50% of them singletons. Germline-derived CDR1 and CDR2 are KGHSH and LQKENI. This CDR3 is 19 amino acids long. V shed 5 bases, J shed 9 bases, and the junction held 16 bases outside the gene matches. Sequenced input: PBMCs. The chain combines TRBV18 with TRBJ2-1; 16 bases align to TRBD2. The receptor was derived from a woman aged 40-49 years in good health and CMV-seropositive. The DNA for the CDR3 is TGTGCCAGCTCATGGGGACCATCTGGGACTAGCGGGGGGGCCCTTGAGCAGTTCTTC. Encoded protein: CASSWGPSGTSGGALEQFF.